This T cell receptor beta chain came from a study of shared clonotypes between healthy human individuals (dated by TCRdb to 2019 to 2021). Some background on the complete study: A few men and two women, aged 18 to 49 years, made up the cohort. For each donor, CD4 naive and CD4 memory were each run on three plates, CD8 naive on two plates, and CD8 memory on one plate. The study deeply sequenced blood TCR repertoires of five healthy adults to estimate repertoire size and the extent of clonotype sharing between individuals. Different laboratories and diverse techniques were used to prepare libraries and sequence TCR repertoires, to increase sequencing depth and limit assay-specific biases. Leukapheresis yielded between about 0.85 and 10 billion PBMCs per donor. Overall study outcomes, separate from this receptor: The small number of donors limited the genetic and exposure-history diversity represented. Even with the large sequencing depth, rarefaction of the sorted-subset datasets indicated that sequencing was incomplete. Based on pairwise subsampling, the degree of clonotype sharing among donors was expected to be affected by sequencing depth. Sampling was limited to blood, and TCR repertoires in tissue likely differ from TCR repertoires in blood. Compared with non-shared clonotypes, clonotypes shared by all four sorted-subset donors had higher generation probabilities. Across four donors, 5% to 6% of naive CD4, around 3.3% of naive CD8, approximately 2.5% of memory CD4, and under 0.45% of memory CD8 clonotypes were shared. Larger estimated clonotype richness was generally found for naive subsets than for memory subsets.

As for this clone: It has no known antigen specificity. Base qualities were left out, and no much larger clone turns up one base away.

The donors were healthy, HIV-negative adults with no recently reported acute infections or vaccinations. Every donor was a Caucasian adult living in Nashville, Tennessee, USA. Magnetic negative selection was used to enrich CD4+ T cells, after which naive cells were positively selected on CD45RA and the negative fraction became the memory subset. Blood was obtained by leukapheresis, after which PBMCs were separated by Ficoll-Histopaque density gradient centrifugation and cryopreserved in liquid nitrogen vapor phase. Analytical flow cytometry was used to check the purity and quantity of each magnetically sorted T cell population. Each sorted fraction had its genomic DNA isolated and then quantified by UV absorbance on a Nanodrop 2000c. Using the deep immunoSEQ assay, TCR CDR3 regions were amplified from genomic DNA by multiplex PCR. Extracted genomic DNA from each cell subset was distributed evenly across all wells of several immunoSEQ 96-well plates, and each plate was treated as a replicate. For sorted subsets, around 200 ng genomic DNA, equal to tens of thousands of T cell genomes, was loaded into each replicate PCR. Purified libraries were measured with a Qubit 3.0 fluorometer, size-checked on a Bioanalyzer 2100, and measured again with the KAPA Library Quantification kit. Every immunoSEQ 96-well plate was sequenced on a dedicated single-read 150-cycle Illumina NextSeq 550 flow cell. As for the original processing: Because the immunoSEQ output included only junctional sequences and no quality scores, the filtering could not be the same as the filtering used for full-length reads. To assign V/J genes and CDR3, sequences were annotated against IMGT germline references using PyIR, a Python wrapper for IgBLAST v1.9. Reads with weak V/J assignments (E-value above 1e-6), missing CDR3, stop codons, out-of-frame junctions, or ambiguous translated residues were removed. A V3J clonotype was defined by an identical inferred V gene, J gene, and CDR3 amino acid sequence. To compute the percentage overlap between repertoires, the number of shared unique clonotypes was divided by the size of the smaller repertoire. Repertoire richness was assessed with RTK rarefaction, the Chao1 estimator, and Recon v2.1 estimates of unobserved clonotypes. OLGA was used to compute generation probabilities for all TCRbeta clonotypes that the gDNA method yielded from a handful of donors. What TCRdb holds here is the immuneACCESS table cut down to in-frame rearrangements. Part of the clones is not present; checked against another copy, under half of the missing clones reflect an unresolved V gene, and the others are unexplained. V and J calls plus clone size are reproduced from that table; the DNA served to infer D and trimming. The sample yields about 2.4 million clones; 93% were counted once. The ten largest account for about 0.34% of the sample.

Based on the germline V gene (reference sequence), the CDR1 and CDR2 sequences are LNHDA and SQIVND. V and J are trimmed by 6 bases and 1 base, and the gene matches miss 12 bases of the junction. Spanning cysteine to phenylalanine, the CDR3 consists of 17 amino acids. Only the CDR3 part of the read is kept: 51 bases, read in frame from the first base. The V and J segments used are TRBV19 and TRBJ2-3; 8 central nucleotides agree with TRBD1. This clonotype was obtained from a young man in good health. Some clones in this sample may be carry-over from other donors' samples. The sample consisted of naive CD4+ T cells from PBMCs. Read against the paper, the sample's cell subset or site label means: CD45RA+ positively selected. The CDR3 reads CASSLRTGRIRTDTQYF. The DNA sequence is as follows: TGTGCCAGTAGCTTGAGGACAGGGAGAATTCGCACAGATACGCAGTATTTT. With all but the CDR3 taken from the reference TRBV19 and TRBJ2-3 genes, the full variable domain is: DGGITQSPKYLFRKEGQNVTLSCEQNLNHDAMYWYRQDPGQGLRLIYYSQIVNDFQKGDIAEGYSVSREKKESFPLTVTSAQKNPTAFYLCASSLRTGRIRTDTQYFGPGTRLTVL.